The 29 T cell receptor beta chains reported below all come from one sample, sequenced in a study of blood T cell repertoires in COVID-19 (dated by TCRdb to about 2020). Libraries were built with the immunoSEQ multiplex PCR assay. This is the immuneACCESS table as TCRdb keeps it, with only in-frame sequences that have V and J called. A part of the clones is gone; compared with another copy, unresolved V genes explain less than half, and the rest is unexplained. The sample contains about 36,000 clones, 65% to 80% of them found a single time. Together, the top ten hold roughly 2% of the sample. Sequencing was performed on peripheral blood. These receptors all come from a man aged 55-75 years with active COVID-19.

The chain recombines TRBV5-1 with TRBJ2-3, with 16 nucleotides matching TRBD2. The V segment lost 0 bases and the J segment 2 bases; nucleotides outside the gene matches: 3. Per germline, CDR1 SGHRS and CDR2 YFSETQ. The CDR3 totals 18 residues. For the CDR3, the DNA is TGCGCCAGCAGCTTGGATGGGACTAGCGGGAGGGCCACAGATACGCAGTATTTT. It encodes CASSLDGTSGRATDTQYF. Looking up the rest from reference TRBV5-1 and TRBJ2-3 gives the full variable domain: KAGVTQTPRYLIKTRGQQVTLSCSPISGHRSVSWYQQTPGQGLQFLFEYFSETQRNKGNFPGRFSGRQFSNSRSEMNVSTLELGDSALYLCASSLDGTSGRATDTQYFGPGTRLTVL.

The gene calls are TRBV6-2 or TRBV6-3 and TRBJ1-3, with D unresolved. The CDR3 spans 15 residues. V shed 6 bases and J shed 0 bases, with 12 bases lying between them. CDR1 is MNHEY, CDR2 SVGEGT, per germline. CDR3 nucleotide sequence: TGTGCCAGCAGCCCCGCGGCACTCTCTGGAAACACCATATATTTT. It translates to CASSPAALSGNTIYF.

This chain links TRBV28 with TRBJ2-1; the D gene is possibly TRBD1 (6 bases). The CDR3 has 11 amino acids. The germline V and J ends were trimmed by 11 bases and 14 bases, with 19 bases remaining between them. Germline CDR1 is MDHEN and CDR2 is SYDVKM. CDR3 DNA sequence: TGTGCCTGGGGGCCGGTCTCTCGGAAGTTCTTC. This codes for CAWGPVSRKFF.

The V gene is TRBV10-3, the J gene TRBJ2-5; TRBD1 is a possible D gene (5 bases). V was pared by 6 bases and J by 5 bases, with 19 bases between. CDR1 is ENHRY, CDR2 SYGVKD, per germline. This CDR3 is 15 amino acids long. The CDR3: CAIRAAGHLTETQYF. CDR3 DNA sequence: TGTGCCATCAGGGCGGCTGGACACCTCACGGAGACCCAGTACTTC.

The chain joins TRBV5-1 to TRBJ2-5, with 8 bases aligning to TRBD2. The J segment lost 1 base and the V segment lost 4 bases, leaving 3 bases of the junction unmatched. The V gene's germline CDR1 is SGHRS and CDR2 YFSETQ. The CDR3 length is 14 residues. The DNA of the CDR3 is TGCGCCAGCAGCAGACTAGCGTCCCAAGAGACCCAGTACTTC. Its translation is CASSRLASQETQYF.

CDR3 DNA sequence: TGTGCCAGCAGTGAAGCGGCGCCGGGGAATGGCTACACCTTC. Its protein is CASSEAAPGNGYTF. This chain uses TRBV6-1 with TRBJ1-2; no reliable D call. Trimming removed 0 bases at V and 6 bases at J, with 11 bases between. Germline CDR1 and CDR2: MNHNS and SASEGT. The length of the CDR3 is 14 residues.

The chain has TRBV6-6 and TRBJ2-1; TRBD2 agrees at 15 bases. V shed 4 bases and J 9 bases; nucleotides not matched to a gene: 4. Germline V gene sequence: CDR1 MNHNY, CDR2 SVGAGI (reference sequence). This CDR3 spans 15 amino acids. CDR3 nucleotide sequence: TGTGCCAGCAGTTGGACTAGCGGGGGGGCATCTGAGCAGTTCTTC. It codes for CASSWTSGGASEQFF.

This clone was counted between two and nine times. The V and J genes are TRBV6-5 and TRBJ1-1, with a weak D call TRBD1 (6 bases). V was trimmed by 5 bases and J by 2 bases, leaving 12 bases between them. CDR1 is MNHEY and CDR2 is SVGAGI in the germline V gene. This CDR3 comprises 14 residues. The CDR3 loop is CASSRQAYNTEAFF. The CDR3 region has the DNA TGTGCCAGCAGTCGACAGGCATATAACACTGAAGCTTTCTTT.

The rearrangement links TRBV2 to TRBJ2-5; 9 bases match TRBD2. The V gene end was trimmed by 8 bases and the J gene end by 4 bases; junction bases not matched to a gene: 8. Germline CDR1 is SNHLY and CDR2 is FYNNEI. CDR3 length equals 14 residues. The CDR3 nucleotides read TGTGCCAGCCCCGGGCGGGGGGGCAGAGAGACCCAGTACTTC. It yields the protein CASPGRGGRETQYF.

The genes are TRBV6-5 and TRBJ1-6; D is undetermined. The CDR3 extends over 13 amino acids. Germline V gene sequence: CDR1 MNHEY, CDR2 SVGAGI. V was shortened by 6 bases and J by 10 bases, with 13 bases between the two germline ends. CDR3 region: CASRPGVRSPLHF. The CDR3 DNA is TGTGCCAGCAGGCCCGGGGTTAGATCACCCCTCCACTTT.

The rearrangement uses TRBV5-1 and TRBJ2-3; D might be TRBD1 (6 bases). Germline V gene data show CDR1 as SGHRS and CDR2 as YFSETQ. The length of the CDR3 is 15 residues. Trimming removed 0 bases at V and 6 bases at J, with 14 bases between. The CDR3 sequence: CASSLEGHSGDTQYF. CDR3 sequence (DNA): TGCGCCAGCAGCTTGGAGGGACACTCGGGGGATACGCAGTATTTT.

This chain joins TRBV6-1 and TRBJ2-7; possibly TRBD2 for D (5 bases). The CDR3 is 16 amino acids. The V gene lost 2 bases and the J gene lost 0 bases, with 14 bases spanning the gap. Germline loops: CDR1 MNHNS, CDR2 SASEGT. CDR3 DNA sequence: TGTGCCAGCAGTGAATATGGAGGCACGAGCTCCTACGAGCAGTACTTC. It is translated as CASSEYGGTSSYEQYF.

V gene TRBV6-6 combines with J gene TRBJ2-1; D possibly corresponds to TRBD2 (6 bases). V dropped 6 bases and J dropped 7 bases, with 10 bases sitting between them. This CDR3 has 12 residues. CDR1 is MNHNY, CDR2 SVGAGI, per germline (reference sequence). The CDR3 protein is CASRLEGNEQFF. The CDR3 DNA is TGTGCCAGCAGGCTGGAGGGGAATGAGCAGTTCTTC.

For this clone: The junction differs from germline at one of its ends, possibly a read error. The J gene is TRBJ2-7, the V gene TRBV6-2 or TRBV6-3, with D maybe TRBD1 (5 bases). The germline CDR1 and CDR2 sequences are MNHEY and SVGEGT. CDR3 length equals 16 residues. The DNA of the CDR3 is TGTGCCAGCAGTCCACTGGGGCCGCGGATTACCTACGGGCAGTACTTC. As protein: CASSPLGPRITYGQYF.

The chain joins TRBV11-2 to TRBJ2-7; the D gene is possibly TRBD2 (5 bases). V shed 5 bases and J shed 5 bases, with 16 bases lying between them. Germline CDR1 and CDR2: SGHAT and FQNNGV. The CDR3 loop spans 14 amino acids. The CDR3 region is CASSPIWSGNEQYF. CDR3 nucleotide sequence: TGTGCCAGCAGCCCCATCTGGTCGGGGAACGAGCAGTACTTC.

The V and J genes are TRBV7-6 and TRBJ2-1, with 7 bases that match TRBD2. With V trimmed by 1 base and J by 7 bases, 7 bases remained unmatched. This CDR3 has 15 amino acids. CDR1 and CDR2 (germline): SGHVS, FNYEAQ. This chain's CDR3 is CASSLVLAAGNEQFF. Here the CDR3 DNA reads TGTGCCAGCAGCTTAGTTCTAGCGGCCGGGAATGAGCAGTTCTTC. The full variable domain, with the rest looked up from reference TRBV7-6 and TRBJ2-1, is GAGVSQSPRYKVTKRGQDVALRCDPISGHVSLYWYRQALGQGPEFLTYFNYEAQQDKSGLPNDRFSAERPEGSISTLTIQRTEQRDSAMYRCASSLVLAAGNEQFFGPGTRLTVL.

The chain links TRBV28 to TRBJ2-3; 12 bases fit TRBD2. The trim removed 5 bases at V and 6 bases at J, leaving 0 bases unmatched. The CDR3 runs to 13 residues. The germline CDR1 and CDR2 sequences are MDHEN and SYDVKM. The CDR3, as DNA: TGTGCCAGCAGTACTAGCGGGAGGGATACGCAGTATTTT. This codes for CASSTSGRDTQYF.

This rearrangement joins TRBV27 to TRBJ2-2; 9 nucleotides match TRBD1. This CDR3 is built from 15 residues. CDR1 is MNHEY and CDR2 is SMNVEV in the germline V gene (reference sequence). Trimming cost V 7 bases and J 2 bases; bases outside gene matches: 5. CDR3 in amino acids: CASTRQGVNTGELFF. CDR3 in DNA: TGTGCCAGCACCAGACAGGGGGTAAACACCGGGGAGCTGTTTTTT.

The CDR3 is CASREEGGTEAFF. The CDR3, as DNA: TGTGCCAGCAGAGAGGAGGGAGGCACTGAAGCTTTCTTT. The rearrangement uses TRBV6-5 and TRBJ1-1, with D unclear. The CDR3 is 13 residues long. Trimming left V 6 bases short and J 4 bases short, with 12 bases between. The germline gives CDR1 MNHEY, CDR2 SVGAGI.

The V gene is TRBV6-6, the J gene TRBJ1-1; 7 nucleotides match TRBD1. V lost 5 bases to trimming and J lost 2 bases; unmatched junction nucleotides: 5. CDR3 length equals 14 residues. In germline, CDR1 is MNHNY, CDR2 SVGAGI (reference sequence). CDR3 amino acids: CASSDGQVNTEAFF. CDR3 bases: TGTGCCAGCAGTGATGGACAGGTCAACACTGAAGCTTTCTTT.

The rearrangement links TRBV7-2 to TRBJ2-7; 13 nucleotides agree with TRBD2. Trimming at V came to 5 bases and at J to 4 bases, leaving 8 bases not matched to a gene. Germline CDR1 is SGHTA and CDR2 is FQGNSA. The length of the CDR3 is 16 residues. The CDR3 here is CASSPPGLAGRYEQYF. The CDR3 DNA reads TGTGCCAGCAGCCCTCCGGGACTAGCGGGACGTTACGAGCAGTACTTC.

This clone was recorded a few times. The rearrangement joins TRBV7-9 to TRBJ2-7; 7 positions agree with TRBD2. The CDR3 runs to 13 residues. Trimming took 8 bases from V and 5 from J; bases not matched to a gene: 9. Per the germline V gene, CDR1 is SEHNR and CDR2 is FQNEAQ (reference sequence). The CDR3 loop is CASSSGGSHEQYF. CDR3 coding DNA: TGTGCCAGCTCTTCCGGGGGGTCCCACGAGCAGTACTTC.

V gene TRBV19 combines with J gene TRBJ1-4, with a weak D call TRBD1 (6 bases). CDR3 length: 15 residues. V was shortened by 6 bases and J by 1 base, with 12 bases between the two germline ends. The V gene's germline CDR1 is LNHDA and CDR2 SQIVND (reference sequence). CDR3 DNA sequence: TGTGCCAGTAGCCCGGGGGGGCGAACTAATGAAAAACTGTTTTTT. Translated, it gives CASSPGGRTNEKLFF.

This rearrangement joins TRBV30 to TRBJ2-3; weak D call: TRBD1 (6 bases). The CDR3 is 15 amino acids. Germline CDR1 is GTSNPN and CDR2 is SVGIG (reference sequence). V lost 4 bases and J lost 5, with 19 bases in between. The CDR3 loop is CAWTKGWGRGDTQYF. The CDR3 DNA sequence: TGTGCCTGGACCAAAGGGTGGGGGCGAGGAGATACGCAGTATTTT.

This chain connects TRBV10-3 to TRBJ1-3, with 7 bases aligning to TRBD1. The V segment lost 10 bases and the J segment 2 bases; nucleotides outside the gene matches: 11. Germline V lookup: CDR1 ENHRY, CDR2 SYGVKD. CDR3 length: 15 amino acids. This chain's CDR3 is CATGPTGVAGNTIYF. The CDR3, as DNA: TGTGCCACCGGGCCCACAGGGGTTGCTGGAAACACCATATATTTT.

This rearrangement joins TRBV29-1 to TRBJ2-2, with D perhaps TRBD2 (6 bases). The V end was cut by 4 bases, the J end by 4 bases, with 13 bases between. CDR3 length: 14 amino acids. CDR1 and CDR2 from the germline V gene are SQVTM and ANQGSEA. The CDR3 nucleotides read TGCAGCGTTGGGAGGGCCCCAGGCACCGGGGAGCTGTTTTTT. This translates into CSVGRAPGTGELFF.

The CDR3 is CASSTPDREANEKLFF. CDR3 sequence (DNA): TGTGCCAGCAGTACGCCTGACAGGGAAGCTAATGAAAAACTGTTTTTT. This chain connects TRBV28 to TRBJ1-4, with 7 nucleotides matching TRBD1. The CDR3 sequence is 16 residues long. The germline V gene has CDR1 MDHEN and CDR2 SYDVKM. V lost 5 bases, J lost 3 bases, and 9 bases stayed unmatched.

V and J are TRBV9 and TRBJ2-5; TRBD1 aligns across 10 bases. Germline-derived CDR1 and CDR2 are SGDLS and YYNGEE. Losses at the gene ends were 3 bases for V and 1 base for J; bases not matched to a gene: 9. CDR3 size: 17 residues. The CDR3 DNA sequence: TGTGCCAGCAGCGAAGCGGGGGACAGGGGATTCCAAGAGACCCAGTACTTC. This encodes CASSEAGDRGFQETQYF.

This clone was detected once. The chain joins TRBV11-2 to TRBJ1-2; D unclear. Trimming took 3 bases from V and 6 from J, leaving 11 bases between them. Germline lookup yields CDR1 SGHAT and CDR2 FQNNGV. The CDR3 spans 13 residues. The CDR3 nucleotides read TGTGCCAGCAGCTTTTCGGGGATGGATGGCTACACCTTC. This codes for CASSFSGMDGYTF.